Each of the 2 T cell receptor beta chains below was sequenced from the same sample in a study of response to subunit inactivated influenza vaccine. TCRdb fed the RT-PCR reads into MiXCR, producing one record per CDR3 protein. The sample has about 190,000 distinct CDR3 sequences; 13% to 15% are singletons. The sample here was CD8+ T cells sorted from PBMCs, taken around 5 days after vaccination. Every receptor here comes from a man in his forties or fifties who received an inactivated influenza vaccine.

A remark on this clonotype: Germline is not matched at one junction end, which may reflect a read error. The chain combines TRBV7-7 with TRBJ2-5; D is uncertain. The CDR3 has 15 residues. In germline, CDR1 is SSHAT, CDR2 FNYEAQ (reference sequence). Here the CDR3 reads CASSLFPGEAETQYF. For the CDR3, the DNA is TGTGCTAGCAGCTTATTCCCCGGAGAGGCAGAGACCCAGTACTTC.

This clonotype was recorded a few times. The chain carries TRBV19 and TRBJ1-2; D is undetermined. Germline CDR1 reads LNHDA; CDR2 reads SQIVND (reference sequence). Trimming removed 8 bases at V and 6 bases at J, with 7 bases between. The CDR3 spans 10 residues. The CDR3: CASAGDGYTF. The CDR3 DNA reads TGTGCCAGTGCTGGGGATGGCTACACCTTC.